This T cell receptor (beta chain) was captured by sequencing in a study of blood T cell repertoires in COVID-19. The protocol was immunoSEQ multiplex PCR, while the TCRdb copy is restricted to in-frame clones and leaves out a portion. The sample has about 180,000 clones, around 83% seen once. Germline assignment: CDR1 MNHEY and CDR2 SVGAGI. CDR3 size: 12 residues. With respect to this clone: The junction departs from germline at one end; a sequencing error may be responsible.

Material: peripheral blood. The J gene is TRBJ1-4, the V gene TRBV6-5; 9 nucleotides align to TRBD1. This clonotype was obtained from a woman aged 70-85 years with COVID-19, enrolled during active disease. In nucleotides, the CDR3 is TGTGCCAGCAAGGGACAGGGAGGGAGTGGGATTTTT. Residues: CASKGQGGSGIF.